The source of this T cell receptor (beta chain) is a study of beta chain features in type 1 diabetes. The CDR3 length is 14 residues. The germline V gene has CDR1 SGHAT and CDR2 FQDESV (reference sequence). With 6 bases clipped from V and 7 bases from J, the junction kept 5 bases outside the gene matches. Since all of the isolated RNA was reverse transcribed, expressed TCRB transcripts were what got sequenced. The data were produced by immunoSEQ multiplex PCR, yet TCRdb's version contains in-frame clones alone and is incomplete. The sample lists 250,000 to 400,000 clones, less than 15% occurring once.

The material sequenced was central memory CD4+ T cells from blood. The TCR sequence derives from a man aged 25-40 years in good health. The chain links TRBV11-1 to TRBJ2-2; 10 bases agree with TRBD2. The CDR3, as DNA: TGTGCCAGCAGTCTAGCGGGAGACATCGGGGAGCTGTTTTTT. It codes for CASSLAGDIGELFF.